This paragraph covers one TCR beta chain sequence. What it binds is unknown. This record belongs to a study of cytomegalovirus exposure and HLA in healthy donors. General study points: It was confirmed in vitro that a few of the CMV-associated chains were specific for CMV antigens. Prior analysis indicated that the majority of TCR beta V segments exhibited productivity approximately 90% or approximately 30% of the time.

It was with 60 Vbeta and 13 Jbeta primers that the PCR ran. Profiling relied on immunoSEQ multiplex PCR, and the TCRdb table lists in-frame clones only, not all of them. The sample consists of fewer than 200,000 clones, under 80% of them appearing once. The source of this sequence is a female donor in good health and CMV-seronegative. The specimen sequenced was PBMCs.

Here the CDR3 DNA reads TGTGCCAGCAGTTACTCTCGGCAGGGTCTCCCTTGGACCTTC. Residues: CASSYSRQGLPWTF. This chain uses TRBV6-6 with TRBJ1-2, with a weak D call TRBD1 (5 bases). Germline CDR1 and CDR2: MNHNY and SVGAGI (reference sequence). There are 14 residues in the CDR3. V was clipped by 0 bases and J by 14 bases, with 19 bases between them.